The 22 T cell receptor beta chains reported below all come from one sample, sequenced in a study of shared clonotypes between healthy human individuals. Some clones are missing from TCRdb's copy, which holds only in-frame ones; the method was immunoSEQ multiplex PCR. The profile shows around 2.1 million clones, about 92% of them singletons. Terminally differentiated effector memory CD45RA+ cells were excluded by CCR7 positive selection of CD45RO-negative cells. Sequencing used naive CD8+ T cells from PBMCs. The receptors were gathered from a young man in good health. Some clones in this sample may be carry-over from other donors' samples.

The CDR3 here is CASSQGVHGYTF. In DNA form, the CDR3 reads TGTGCCAGCAGTCAGGGGGTCCATGGCTACACCTTC. The chain is built from TRBV28 and TRBJ1-2; 7 bases are shared with TRBD1. V lost 5 bases to trimming and J lost 6 bases; unmatched junction nucleotides: 3. The CDR3 is 12 amino acids. CDR1 MDHEN and CDR2 SYDVKM come from the germline V gene.

This chain links TRBV7-9 with TRBJ1-2, with 10 bases fitting TRBD1. V gave up 5 bases and J gave up 6 bases; unmatched junction bases: 6. CDR1 and CDR2 (germline): SEHNR, FQNEAQ (reference sequence). This CDR3 comprises 14 residues. Written as DNA, the CDR3 is TGTGCCAGCAGCAAAGGCGGGACAGGGGATGGCTACACCTTC. This sequence encodes CASSKGGTGDGYTF.

CDR3 amino acids: CASSFGGNQPQHF. CDR3 nucleotides: TGTGCCAGCAGCTTTGGGGGCAATCAGCCCCAGCATTTT. This rearrangement joins TRBV5-8 to TRBJ1-5; the D is unclear. The CDR3 has 13 amino acids. Trimming left V 2 bases short and J 2 bases short, with 5 bases between. Germline CDR1 SGHTS, CDR2 YDEGEE.

The rearrangement uses TRBV7-2 and TRBJ2-3; possibly TRBD2 for D (7 bases). V was clipped by 1 base and J by 1 base, with 18 bases between them. Looked up from germline, CDR1 is SGHTA and CDR2 is FQGNSA. The CDR3 has 18 residues. CDR3 sequence (DNA): TGTGCCAGCAGCTTAGTTATTCGTGGGGAGGGGGGCACAGATACGCAGTATTTT. It specifies CASSLVIRGEGGTDTQYF.

The chain recombines TRBV7-8 with TRBJ2-2; perhaps TRBD1 as D (6 bases). This CDR3 has 14 residues. Germline V gene lookup returns CDR1 SGHVS and CDR2 FQNEAQ. The ends were cut back, 3 bases at V and 4 bases at J, with 9 bases in the middle. The CDR3 DNA follows: TGTGCCAGCAGCTTGGGGGCCGTCACCGGGGAGCTGTTTTTT. Translated: CASSLGAVTGELFF.

The chain uses TRBV7-3 and TRBJ2-1; 10 nucleotides agree with TRBD2. The CDR3 contains 15 residues. Trimming cost V 5 bases and J 4 bases; bases outside gene matches: 5. From germline, CDR1 is SGHTA and CDR2 FQGTGA. CDR3 region: CASSIGTSVYNEQFF. The CDR3 DNA is TGTGCCAGCAGCATCGGGACTAGCGTATACAATGAGCAGTTCTTC.

The V call is TRBV27, the J call TRBJ2-7, with D unclear. Per germline, CDR1 MNHEY and CDR2 SMNVEV (reference sequence). This CDR3 region has 12 residues. The V end lost 4 bases, the J end lost 2 bases, and 6 bases lay between the germline ends. The CDR3 nucleotides are TGTGCCAGCAGTTCCAACACCTACGAGCAGTACTTC. Translated: CASSSNTYEQYF.

V is TRBV7-9 and J is TRBJ2-3; 12 positions agree with TRBD1. Germline loops: CDR1 SEHNR, CDR2 FQNEAQ (reference sequence). The CDR3 is 16 residues long. Germline trimming cut 4 bases from V and 1 base from J; bases unmatched to any gene: 3. The CDR3 protein is CASSSRDRGRTDTQYF. Written as DNA, the CDR3 is TGTGCCAGCAGCTCCAGGGACAGGGGGCGCACAGATACGCAGTATTTT.

As DNA, the CDR3 is TGTGCCAGCAGCAGCGAATCTTTCTCAGTTGGGGAAAACATTCAGTACTTC. Translated: CASSSESFSVGENIQYF. This chain uses TRBV21-1 with TRBJ2-4. TRBV21-1 is a pseudogene locus. The length of the CDR3 is 17 residues.

The rearrangement uses TRBV21-1 and TRBJ2-7; the listed D gene, TRBD1, was not tested against the DNA. TRBV21-1 constitutes a pseudogene. The CDR3 has 16 residues. CDR3 region: CASNLEPGQGTHEQYF. The CDR3 DNA reads as TGTGCCAGCAACCTGGAACCGGGACAGGGGACCCACGAGCAGTACTTC.

This clone was observed a single time. The V and J genes are TRBV14 and TRBJ2-7; D is undetermined. This CDR3 is 12 amino acids long. The germline gives CDR1 SGHDN, CDR2 FVKESK. V dropped 6 bases and J dropped 7 bases, with 13 bases sitting between them. The CDR3 nucleotides are TGTGCCAGCAGTCGTTCAATCAGAGAGCAGTACTTC. It codes for CASSRSIREQYF.

The genes are TRBV29-1 and TRBJ1-3; D is uncertain. This CDR3 spans 15 amino acids. Germline loops: CDR1 SQVTM, CDR2 ANQGSEA. Trimming removed 4 bases from V and 1 base from J, with 14 bases in between. This CDR3 is CSVATAWLSGNTIYF. For the CDR3, the DNA is TGCAGCGTTGCGACTGCCTGGTTGTCTGGAAACACCATATATTTT.

The J gene is TRBJ2-7, the V gene TRBV9; 7 nucleotides line up with TRBD1. Trimming at V came to 0 bases and at J to 7 bases, leaving 13 bases not matched to a gene. The CDR3 runs to 16 residues. From germline, CDR1 is SGDLS and CDR2 YYNGEE. The CDR3 DNA is TGTGCCAGCAGCGTAGAACGTGAGACAGGGTTGGGGGAGCAGTACTTC. Encoded protein: CASSVERETGLGEQYF.

V gene TRBV7-9 combines with J gene TRBJ2-7; D is unclear. The V and J ends lost 2 bases and 0 bases respectively, with 11 bases between them. CDR1 and CDR2 from the germline V gene are SEHNR and FQNEAQ (reference sequence). This CDR3 comprises 15 residues. This CDR3 reads CASSLRTSSSYEQYF. The DNA of the CDR3 is TGTGCCAGCAGCTTACGTACTTCGAGCTCCTACGAGCAGTACTTC.

The rearrangement links TRBV6-4 to TRBJ1-2; no clear D gene. CDR3 length: 13 amino acids. Between the trimmed V and J ends, which lost 6 bases and 4 bases, there was a span of 12 bases. Per the germline V gene, CDR1 is MRHNA and CDR2 is SNTAGT. The CDR3 DNA reads TGTGCCAGCAGAGAGTCCGAGCCCTATGGCTACACCTTC. It translates to CASRESEPYGYTF.

V gene TRBV21-1 combines with J gene TRBJ2-2; the D call TRBD1 from the table was never checked on the DNA. TRBV21-1 is classified as a pseudogene. There are 16 residues in the CDR3. The DNA for the CDR3 is TGTGCCAGCAGCGACCCAGGGGGCTTGGACACCGGGGAGCTGTTTTTT. Protein sequence: CASSDPGGLDTGELFF.

Turning to this clone: The sample holds other DNA sequences that translate to the same CDR3. The chain joins TRBV27 to TRBJ2-1, with 14 positions matching TRBD2. V shed 5 bases and J 10 bases; nucleotides not matched to a gene: 7. There are 15 residues in the CDR3. Germline V gene sequence: CDR1 MNHEY, CDR2 SMNVEV (reference sequence). For the CDR3, the DNA is TGTGCCAGCAGTCCGGGGACTAGCGGGAGAAGGGAGCAGTTCTTC. Protein product: CASSPGTSGRREQFF.

This chain links TRBV7-2 with TRBJ2-3; 9 nucleotides match TRBD1. CDR1 and CDR2 from the germline V gene are SGHTA and FQGNSA. This CDR3 is built from 15 residues. J was trimmed by 5 bases and V by 5 bases; bases with no gene match: 8. The CDR3 DNA reads as TGTGCCAGCAGCACACAACAGGGGGCGAAAGATACGCAGTATTTT. Residues: CASSTQQGAKDTQYF.

The chain joins TRBV28 to TRBJ2-2, with no clear D. The germline gives CDR1 MDHEN, CDR2 SYDVKM. V lost 3 bases and J lost 5, with 10 bases in between. The CDR3 is 14 amino acids. The CDR3 nucleotides are TGTGCCAGCAGTTTGGGAATAGGGACCGGGGAGCTGTTTTTT. Its protein is CASSLGIGTGELFF.

The chain combines TRBV7-2 with TRBJ2-1, with D possibly being TRBD1 or TRBD2 (5 bases each). Trimming took off 5 bases at V and 7 bases at J, with 21 bases between the two ends. Per the germline V gene, CDR1 is SGHTA and CDR2 is FQGNSA. The CDR3 is 16 amino acids. This CDR3 is CASSIEGLVGANEQFF. The CDR3 coding sequence is TGTGCCAGCAGCATAGAGGGGCTAGTAGGAGCAAATGAGCAGTTCTTC.

The rearrangement joins TRBV18 to TRBJ2-2; D tentatively reads TRBD1 or TRBD2 (5 bases each). The CDR3 totals 15 residues. V lost 1 base and J 10 bases, leaving 16 bases between the germline ends. Germline V gene data show CDR1 as KGHSH and CDR2 as LQKENI. This CDR3 reads CASSPQGTRQEELFF. The DNA of the CDR3 is TGTGCCAGCTCACCACAGGGGACCCGTCAGGAGGAGCTGTTTTTT.

The rearrangement uses TRBV11-2 and TRBJ2-2; D is unclear. Trimming took off 3 bases at V and 5 bases at J, with 4 bases between the two ends. Per germline, CDR1 SGHAT and CDR2 FQNNGV. The CDR3 is 12 amino acids. In DNA form, the CDR3 reads TGTGCCAGCAGCTTGCTGACCGGGGAGCTGTTTTTT. Translation: CASSLLTGELFF.